This T cell receptor (beta chain) appears in the sequencing data of a study of CD8 T cells in Susac syndrome. It was with random hexamers that about 0.45 to 1 ug RNA was reverse transcribed. Across 54 Vbeta and 13 Jbeta, TCR beta CDR3 was amplified with immunoSEQ multiplex PCR. From the immunoSEQ multiplex PCR reads, TCRdb called clonotypes with MiXCR, one entry per CDR3 protein. The sample shows about 300,000 distinct CDR3 sequences, just over 90% of them seen only once. Sequencing targeted TCR beta in T cells from blood (CD8+ and CD4+). In contrast to the negatively isolated CD8+ and CD4+ T cells, TEMRA cells were FACS-enriched. The receptor comes from a human donor with multiple sclerosis. Specimen: CD4+ T cells from PBMCs.

Written as DNA, the CDR3 is TGTGCCTGGAGTAATAGCGGCTATTACGAGCAGTACTTC. Protein product: CAWSNSGYYEQYF. V and J are TRBV30 and TRBJ2-7, with D possibly being TRBD2 (6 bases). This CDR3 has 13 amino acids. V lost 2 bases, J lost 4 bases, and 12 bases lay in between. Germline V lookup: CDR1 GTSNPN, CDR2 SVGIG (reference sequence).